Following are 12 T cell receptor beta chains from one sample sequenced in a study of monozygotic twins with inflammatory bowel disease. TCRdb derives one entry per CDR3 protein from the 5' RACE reads, leaving out DNA. This repertoire includes around 150,000 distinct CDR3 sequences. The sample consisted of blood. These receptors originate from a human donor with ulcerative colitis or Crohn's disease, or a healthy co-twin of an affected twin (not recorded which).

The chain has TRBV20-1 and TRBJ1-6; TCRdb lists TRBD1, though no DNA is available to test this call. The CDR3 has 17 amino acids. CDR1 is DFQATT, CDR2 SNEGSKA, per germline (reference sequence). The CDR3 reads CSAPVAQLSSYNSPLHF.

The chain has TRBV7-9 and TRBJ2-2; TCRdb calls TRBD1, which cannot be checked without DNA. CDR3 length: 17 residues. The germline gives CDR1 SEHNR, CDR2 FQNEAQ (reference sequence). CDR3 residues: CASSFRGTGPGTGELFF.

The rearrangement links TRBV6-6 to TRBJ1-2. This CDR3 is built from 13 residues. Germline V gene lookup returns CDR1 MNHNY and CDR2 SVGAGI (reference sequence). CDR3 sequence: CASSLIPESGYTF.

V and J are TRBV4-1 and TRBJ2-7; TCRdb indicates TRBD1, and absent DNA this call remains unverified. This CDR3 contains 14 residues. Germline CDR1 MGHRA, CDR2 YSYEKL. CDR3 loop: CASSPWDRSYEQYF.

The J gene is TRBJ1-2, the V gene TRBV24-1. The CDR3 has 13 residues. Germline V gives CDR1 KGHDR, CDR2 SFDVKD. The CDR3: CATSDPTGYGYTF.

V usage is TRBV20-1 and J usage is TRBJ2-7; TCRdb's D gene call, TRBD1, goes unchecked for lack of DNA. The CDR3 runs to 13 residues. The V gene's germline CDR1 is DFQATT and CDR2 SNEGSKA (reference sequence). CDR3: CSSRGTGGREQYF.

The chain has TRBV28 and TRBJ1-1; the D gene TCRdb calls, TRBD1, cannot be checked with no DNA. The length of the CDR3 is 11 residues. Germline V lookup: CDR1 MDHEN, CDR2 SYDVKM. The CDR3 reads CASSLDSEAFF.

This chain links TRBV5-1 with TRBJ2-7; TCRdb selects TRBD2, and the lack of DNA leaves this call unchecked. The V gene's germline CDR1 is SGHRS and CDR2 YFSETQ. This CDR3 comprises 15 residues. This chain's CDR3 is CASRLSAGDFYEQYF.

J is TRBJ2-2 and V is TRBV7-9; TCRdb selects TRBD1, and the lack of DNA leaves this call unchecked. Germline CDR1 and CDR2: SEHNR and FQNEAQ (reference sequence). The CDR3 is 15 amino acids. The CDR3 here is CASNNLTGNTGDLFF. Filled out from reference TRBV7-9 and TRBJ2-2, the complete variable domain reads DTGVSQNPRHKITKRGQNVTFRCDPISEHNRLYWYRQTLGQGPEFLTYFQNEAQLEKSRLLSDRFSAERPKGSFSTLEIQRTEQGDSAMYLCASNNLTGNTGDLFFGEGSRLTVL.

The V and J genes are TRBV5-1 and TRBJ1-1; the D call of TRBD1 rests on TCRdb alone, since no DNA is present to check it. The CDR3 has 15 residues. Germline V gene sequence: CDR1 SGHRS, CDR2 YFSETQ. The CDR3 reads CASSGAPGQNTEAFF.

The gene calls are TRBV7-8 and TRBJ2-1; TCRdb picks TRBD2, but there is no DNA to check that call. Germline V gives CDR1 SGHVS, CDR2 FQNEAQ. The CDR3 has 17 amino acids. This chain's CDR3 is CASSLVGSSGGYNEQFF.

The V and J genes are TRBV7-9 and TRBJ2-5; absent DNA, TCRdb's TRBD1 call cannot be checked. The CDR3 has 16 amino acids. Germline V gives CDR1 SEHNR, CDR2 FQNEAQ (reference sequence). The CDR3 reads CASSPRTGSAQETQYF.